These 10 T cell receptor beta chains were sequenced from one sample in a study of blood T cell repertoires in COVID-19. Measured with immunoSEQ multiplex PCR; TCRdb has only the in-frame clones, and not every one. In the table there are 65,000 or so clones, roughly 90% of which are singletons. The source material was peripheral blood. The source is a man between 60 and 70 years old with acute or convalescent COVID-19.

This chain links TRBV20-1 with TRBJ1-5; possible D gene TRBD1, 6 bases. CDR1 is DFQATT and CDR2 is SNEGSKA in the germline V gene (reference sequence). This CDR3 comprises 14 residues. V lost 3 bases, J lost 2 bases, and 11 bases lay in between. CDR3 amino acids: CSASEQGGNQPQHF. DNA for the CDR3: TGCAGTGCTAGTGAACAGGGAGGCAATCAGCCCCAGCATTTT.

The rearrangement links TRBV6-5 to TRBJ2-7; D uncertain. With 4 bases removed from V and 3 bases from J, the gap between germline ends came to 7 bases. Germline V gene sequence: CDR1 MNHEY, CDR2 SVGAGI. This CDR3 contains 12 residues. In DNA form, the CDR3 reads TGTGCCAGCAGTTCCAGATTCTACGAGCAGTACTTC. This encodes CASSSRFYEQYF.

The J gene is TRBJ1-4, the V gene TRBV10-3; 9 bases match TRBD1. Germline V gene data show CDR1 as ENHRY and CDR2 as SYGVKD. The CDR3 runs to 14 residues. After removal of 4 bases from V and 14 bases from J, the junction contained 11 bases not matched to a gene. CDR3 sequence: CAISGTGGPSMLFF. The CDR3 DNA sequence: TGTGCCATCAGTGGCACAGGGGGCCCCTCTATGCTGTTTTTT.

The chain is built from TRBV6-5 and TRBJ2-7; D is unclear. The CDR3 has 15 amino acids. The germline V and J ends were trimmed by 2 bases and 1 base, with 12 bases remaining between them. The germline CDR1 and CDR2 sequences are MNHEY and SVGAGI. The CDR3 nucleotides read TGTGCCAGCAGTTACACCGGGTTGGCATCCTACGAGCAGTACTTC. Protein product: CASSYTGLASYEQYF.

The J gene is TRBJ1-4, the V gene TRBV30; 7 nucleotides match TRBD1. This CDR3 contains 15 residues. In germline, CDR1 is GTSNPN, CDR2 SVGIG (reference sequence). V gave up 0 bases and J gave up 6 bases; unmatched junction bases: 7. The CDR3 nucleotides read TGTGCCTGGAGTGTAGCCGGGACAGCTTATGAAAAACTGTTTTTT. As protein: CAWSVAGTAYEKLFF. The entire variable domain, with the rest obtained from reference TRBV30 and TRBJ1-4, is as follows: SQTIHQWPATLVQPVGSPLSLECTVEGTSNPNLYWYRQAAGRGLQLLFYSVGIGQISSEVPQNLSASRPQDRQFILSSKKLLLSDSGFYLCAWSVAGTAYEKLFFGSGTQLSVL.

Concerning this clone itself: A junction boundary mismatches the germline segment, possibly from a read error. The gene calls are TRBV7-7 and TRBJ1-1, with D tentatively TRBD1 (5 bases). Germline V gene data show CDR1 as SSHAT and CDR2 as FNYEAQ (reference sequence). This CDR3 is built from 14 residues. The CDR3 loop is CASSLAQGWAEAFF. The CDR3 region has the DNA TGTGCTAGCAGCTTAGCGCAGGGATGGGCTGAAGCTTTCTTT.

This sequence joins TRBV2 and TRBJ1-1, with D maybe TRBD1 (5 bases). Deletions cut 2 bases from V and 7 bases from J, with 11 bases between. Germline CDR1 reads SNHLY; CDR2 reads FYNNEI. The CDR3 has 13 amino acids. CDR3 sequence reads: CASSERQKVEAFF. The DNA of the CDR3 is TGTGCCAGCAGTGAAAGACAGAAAGTTGAAGCTTTCTTT.

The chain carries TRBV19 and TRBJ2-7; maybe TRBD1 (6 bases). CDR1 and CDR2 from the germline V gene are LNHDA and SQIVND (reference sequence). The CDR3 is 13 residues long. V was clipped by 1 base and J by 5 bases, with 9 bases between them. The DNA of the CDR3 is TGTGCCAGTAGTATAGGGAGGACAGACGAGCAGTACTTC. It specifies CASSIGRTDEQYF.

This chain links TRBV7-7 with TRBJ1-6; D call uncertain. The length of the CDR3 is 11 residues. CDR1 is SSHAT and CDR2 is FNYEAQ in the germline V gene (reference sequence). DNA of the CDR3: TGTGCTAGCCTTCACTATTCACCCCTCCACTTT. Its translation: CASLHYSPLHF.

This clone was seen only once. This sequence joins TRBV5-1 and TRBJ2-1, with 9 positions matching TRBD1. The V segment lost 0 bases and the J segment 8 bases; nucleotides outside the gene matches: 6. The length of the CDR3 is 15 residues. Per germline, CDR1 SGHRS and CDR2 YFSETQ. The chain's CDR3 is CASSLEGQGRDEQFF. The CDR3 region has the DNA TGCGCCAGCAGCTTGGAGGGACAGGGTCGGGATGAGCAGTTCTTC.